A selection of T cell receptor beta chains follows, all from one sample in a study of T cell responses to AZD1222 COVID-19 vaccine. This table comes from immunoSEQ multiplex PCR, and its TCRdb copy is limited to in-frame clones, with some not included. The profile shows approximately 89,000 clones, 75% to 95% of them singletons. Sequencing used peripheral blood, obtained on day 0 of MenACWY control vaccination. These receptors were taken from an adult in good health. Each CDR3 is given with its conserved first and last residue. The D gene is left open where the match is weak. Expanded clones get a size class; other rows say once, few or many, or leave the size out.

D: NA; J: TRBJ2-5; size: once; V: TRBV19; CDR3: CASSIGQVGTETQYF; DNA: TGTGCCAGTAGTATAGGTCAGGTCGGAACAGAGACCCAGTACTTC
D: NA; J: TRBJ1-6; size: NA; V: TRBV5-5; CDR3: CASSSSEAPLHF; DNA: TGTGCCAGCAGCTCCAGTGAGGCACCCCTCCACTTT
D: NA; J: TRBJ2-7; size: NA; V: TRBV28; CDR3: CASSLPPSAYEQYF; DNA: TGTGCCAGCAGTTTACCCCCCTCAGCGTACGAGCAGTACTTC
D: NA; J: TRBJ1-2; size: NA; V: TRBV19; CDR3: CASSIPLGTGLYGYTF; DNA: TGTGCCAGTAGTATTCCTCTCGGGACGGGACTCTATGGCTACACCTTC
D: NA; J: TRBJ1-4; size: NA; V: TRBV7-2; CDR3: CASSLVDGLNEKLFF; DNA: TGTGCCAGCAGCTTAGTGGACGGTCTTAATGAAAAACTGTTTTTT
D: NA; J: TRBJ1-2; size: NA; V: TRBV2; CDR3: CASSEAGAVTGYTF; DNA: TGTGCCAGCAGTGAAGCAGGAGCAGTCACCGGCTACACCTTC
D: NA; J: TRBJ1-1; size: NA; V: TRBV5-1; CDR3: CASSLGWGNTEAFF; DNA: TGCGCCAGCAGCTTGGGGTGGGGGAACACTGAAGCTTTCTTT
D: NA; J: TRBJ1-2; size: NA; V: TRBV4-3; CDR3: CASSRDRNYGYTF; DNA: TGCGCCAGCAGCCGAGACAGGAACTATGGCTACACCTTC
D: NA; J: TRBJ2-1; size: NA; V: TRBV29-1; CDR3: CSVEGSEWGSYNEQFF; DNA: TGCAGCGTTGAAGGGTCCGAGTGGGGCTCCTACAATGAGCAGTTCTTC
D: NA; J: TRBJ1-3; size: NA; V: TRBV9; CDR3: CASRSGNTIYF; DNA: TGTGCCAGCAGATCCGGAAACACCATATATTTT